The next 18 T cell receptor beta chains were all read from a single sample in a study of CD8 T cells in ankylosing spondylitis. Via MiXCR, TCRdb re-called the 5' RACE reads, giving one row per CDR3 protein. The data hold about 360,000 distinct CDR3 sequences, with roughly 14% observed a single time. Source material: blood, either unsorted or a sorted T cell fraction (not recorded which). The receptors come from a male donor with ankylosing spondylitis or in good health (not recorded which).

This CDR3 is CASSQARQGANYGYTF. CDR3 DNA sequence: TGCGCCAGCAGCCAAGCCCGGCAGGGGGCTAACTATGGCTACACCTTC. The chain combines TRBV4-1 with TRBJ1-2; 7 bases fit TRBD1. Germline loops: CDR1 MGHRA, CDR2 YSYEKL. There are 16 residues in the CDR3. Trimming at V came to 1 base and at J to 0 bases, leaving 5 bases not matched to a gene.

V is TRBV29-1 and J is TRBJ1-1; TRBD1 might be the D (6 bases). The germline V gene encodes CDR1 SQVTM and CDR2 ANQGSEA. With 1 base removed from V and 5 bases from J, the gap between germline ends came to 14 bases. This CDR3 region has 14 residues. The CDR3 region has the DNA TGCAGCGTTGAAGTGGGGGCCCTGGGGACTGAAGCTTTCTTT. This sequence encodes CSVEVGALGTEAFF.

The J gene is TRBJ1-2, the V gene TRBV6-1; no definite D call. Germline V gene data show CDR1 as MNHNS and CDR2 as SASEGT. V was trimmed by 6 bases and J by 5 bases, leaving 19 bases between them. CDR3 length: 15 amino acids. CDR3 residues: CASSPGSGPLYGYTF. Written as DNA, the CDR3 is TGTGCCAGCAGCCCCGGGAGTGGGCCTTTGTATGGCTACACCTTC.

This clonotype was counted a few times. This CDR3 reads CSASQGSGELFF. The CDR3 region has the DNA TGCAGTGCCTCACAGGGGAGCGGGGAGCTGTTTTTT. The chain is built from TRBV20-1 and TRBJ2-2; 7 nucleotides line up with TRBD1. The CDR3 contains 12 residues. The germline gives CDR1 DFQATT, CDR2 SNEGSKA (reference sequence). Trimming took 6 bases from V and 7 from J; bases not matched to a gene: 5.

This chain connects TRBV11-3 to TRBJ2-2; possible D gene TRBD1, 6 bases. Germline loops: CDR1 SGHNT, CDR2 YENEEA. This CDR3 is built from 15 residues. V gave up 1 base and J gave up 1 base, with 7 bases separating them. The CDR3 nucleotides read TGTGCCAGCAGCTTAGGGGGGCAGAACACCGGGGAGCTGTTTTTT. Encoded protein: CASSLGGQNTGELFF. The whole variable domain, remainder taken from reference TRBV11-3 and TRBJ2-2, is EAGVVQSPRYKIIEKKQPVAFWCNPISGHNTLYWYLQNLGQGPELLIRYENEEAVDDSQLPKDRFSAERLKGVDSTLKIQPAELGDSAVYLCASSLGGQNTGELFFGEGSRLTVL.

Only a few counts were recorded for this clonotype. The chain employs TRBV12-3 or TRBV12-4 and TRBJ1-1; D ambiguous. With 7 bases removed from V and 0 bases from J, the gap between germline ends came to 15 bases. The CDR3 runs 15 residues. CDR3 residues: CASKDGGLMNTEAFF. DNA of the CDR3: TGTGCCAGCAAAGACGGAGGCCTTATGAACACTGAAGCTTTCTTT.

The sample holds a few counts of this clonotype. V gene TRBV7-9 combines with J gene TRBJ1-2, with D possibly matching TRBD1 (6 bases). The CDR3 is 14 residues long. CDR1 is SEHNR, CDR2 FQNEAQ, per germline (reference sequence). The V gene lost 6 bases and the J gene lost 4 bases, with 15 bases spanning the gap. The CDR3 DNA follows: TGTGCCAGCAGTCCATCACTGGACAGCTATGGCTACACCTTC. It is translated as CASSPSLDSYGYTF.

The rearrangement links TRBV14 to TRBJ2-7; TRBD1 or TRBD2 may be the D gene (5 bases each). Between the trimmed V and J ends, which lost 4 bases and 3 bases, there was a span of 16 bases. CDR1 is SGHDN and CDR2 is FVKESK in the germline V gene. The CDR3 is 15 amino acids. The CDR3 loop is CASSLLRDDVYEQYF. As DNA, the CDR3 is TGTGCCAGCAGCCTTTTAAGGGACGACGTCTACGAGCAGTACTTC.

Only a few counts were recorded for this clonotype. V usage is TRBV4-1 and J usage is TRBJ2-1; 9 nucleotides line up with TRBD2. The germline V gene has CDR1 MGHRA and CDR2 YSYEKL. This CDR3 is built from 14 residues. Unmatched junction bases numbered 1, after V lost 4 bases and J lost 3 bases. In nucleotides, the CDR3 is TGCGCCAGCAGCCTAGCGGGAGACTACAATGAGCAGTTCTTC. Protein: CASSLAGDYNEQFF.

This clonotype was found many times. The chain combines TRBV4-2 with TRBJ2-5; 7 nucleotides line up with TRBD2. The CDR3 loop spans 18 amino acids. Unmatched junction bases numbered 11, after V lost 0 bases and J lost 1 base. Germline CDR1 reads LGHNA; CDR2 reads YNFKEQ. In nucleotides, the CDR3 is TGTGCCAGCAGCCAAGACCGGCGAGGAGCGGGGAGCCAAGAGACCCAGTACTTC. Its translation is CASSQDRRGAGSQETQYF.

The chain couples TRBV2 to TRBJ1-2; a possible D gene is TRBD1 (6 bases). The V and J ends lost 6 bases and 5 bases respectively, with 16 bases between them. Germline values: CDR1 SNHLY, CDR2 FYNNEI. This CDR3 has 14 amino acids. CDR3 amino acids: CASSLQGGSYGYTF. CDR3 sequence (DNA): TGTGCCAGCAGCCTACAGGGAGGGTCATATGGCTACACCTTC. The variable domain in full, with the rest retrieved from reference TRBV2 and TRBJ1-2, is EPEVTQTPSHQVTQMGQEVILRCVPISNHLYFYWYRQILGQKVEFLVSFYNNEISEKSEIFDDQFSVERPDGSNFTLKIRSTKLEDSAMYFCASSLQGGSYGYTFGSGTRLTVV.

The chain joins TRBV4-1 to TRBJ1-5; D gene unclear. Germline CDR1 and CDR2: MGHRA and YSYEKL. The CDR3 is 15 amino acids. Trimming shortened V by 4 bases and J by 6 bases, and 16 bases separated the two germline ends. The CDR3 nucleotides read TGCGCCAGCAGCCCGATCCTTGATGACCGTCAGCCCCAGCATTTT. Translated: CASSPILDDRQPQHF.

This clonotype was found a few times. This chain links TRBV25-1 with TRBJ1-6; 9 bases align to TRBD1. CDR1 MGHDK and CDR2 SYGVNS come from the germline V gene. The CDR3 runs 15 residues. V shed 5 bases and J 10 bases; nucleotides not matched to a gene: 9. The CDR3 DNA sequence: TGTGCCAGCAGTCGCGGACAGGGGTGGGGCTCACCCCTCCACTTT. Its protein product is CASSRGQGWGSPLHF.

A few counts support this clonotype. The CDR3, as DNA: TGTGCCAGCAACCAGCTCGGGAACACTGAAGCTTTCTTT. Translation: CASNQLGNTEAFF. The gene calls are TRBV12-3 or TRBV12-4 and TRBJ1-1, with D uncertain. This CDR3 is built from 13 residues. V lost 7 bases to trimming and J lost 1 base, with 10 bases between them.

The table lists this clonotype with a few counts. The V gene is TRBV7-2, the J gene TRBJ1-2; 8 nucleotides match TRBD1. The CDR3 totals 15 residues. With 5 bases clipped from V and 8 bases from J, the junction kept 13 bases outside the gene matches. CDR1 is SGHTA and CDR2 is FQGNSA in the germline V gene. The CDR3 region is CASSLRDRQLGGYTF. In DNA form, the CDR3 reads TGTGCCAGCAGCCTCCGGGACAGGCAACTTGGCGGCTACACCTTC.

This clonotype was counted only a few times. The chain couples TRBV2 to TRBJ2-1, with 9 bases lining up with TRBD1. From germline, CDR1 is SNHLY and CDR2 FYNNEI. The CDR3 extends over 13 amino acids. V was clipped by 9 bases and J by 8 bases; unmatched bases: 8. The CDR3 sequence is CARKRDRDYEQFF. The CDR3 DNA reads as TGTGCCAGAAAGAGGGACAGGGATTATGAGCAGTTCTTC. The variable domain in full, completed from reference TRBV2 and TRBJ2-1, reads EPEVTQTPSHQVTQMGQEVILRCVPISNHLYFYWYRQILGQKVEFLVSFYNNEISEKSEIFDDQFSVERPDGSNFTLKIRSTKLEDSAMYFCARKRDRDYEQFFGPGTRLTVL.

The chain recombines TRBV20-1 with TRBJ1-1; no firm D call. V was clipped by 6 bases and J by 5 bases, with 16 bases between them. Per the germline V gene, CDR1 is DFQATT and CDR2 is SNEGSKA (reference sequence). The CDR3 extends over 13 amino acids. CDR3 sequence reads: CSAAAGIGTEAFF. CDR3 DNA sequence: TGCAGTGCCGCAGCCGGGATCGGGACTGAAGCTTTCTTT.

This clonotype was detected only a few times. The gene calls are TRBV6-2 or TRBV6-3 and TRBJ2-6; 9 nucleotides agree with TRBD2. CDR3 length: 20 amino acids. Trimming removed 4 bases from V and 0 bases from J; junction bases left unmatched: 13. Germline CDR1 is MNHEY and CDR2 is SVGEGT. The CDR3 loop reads CASSSYPPSGVLSGANVLTF. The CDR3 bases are TGTGCCAGCAGTTCCTATCCCCCTAGCGGGGTCCTCTCTGGGGCCAACGTCCTGACTTTC.